Presented here are 3 T cell receptor beta chains from one specimen sequenced in a study of blood T cell repertoires in COVID-19. TCRdb keeps only in-frame clones here, not all; method: immunoSEQ multiplex PCR. Of about 240,000 clones listed, approximately 78% are singletons. Sequencing was carried out using peripheral blood. The receptors come from a woman aged 55 to 70 with active or convalescent COVID-19.

This chain joins TRBV11-2 and TRBJ1-2, with 11 bases fitting TRBD1. The CDR3 runs to 15 residues. CDR1 is SGHAT, CDR2 FQNNGV, per germline. V dropped 5 bases and J dropped 5; count of bases not matched to a gene: 7. The CDR3 DNA reads TGTGCCAGCAGCATGGGACAGGGGGGCATTTATGGCTACACCTTC. As protein: CASSMGQGGIYGYTF.

CDR3 coding DNA: TGTGCCAGCTCACGACCTCCAGTTAACTATGGCTACACCTTC. Protein: CASSRPPVNYGYTF. The chain links TRBV18 to TRBJ1-2; unclear D gene. Trimming left V 4 bases short and J 1 base short, with 10 bases between. The germline V gene has CDR1 KGHSH and CDR2 LQKENI. The CDR3 totals 14 residues.

V usage is TRBV30 and J usage is TRBJ1-2; maybe TRBD1 (5 bases). The CDR3 is 14 residues long. The germline V gene encodes CDR1 GTSNPN and CDR2 SVGIG (reference sequence). V shed 2 bases and J shed 4 bases, with 14 bases lying between them. CDR3 bases: TGTGCCTGGAGTACCCCTTCTAGGGGCTATGGCTACACCTTC. Translation gives CAWSTPSRGYGYTF.